The rows below give T cell receptor beta chains drawn from one sample of a study of shared T cell receptors in the human thymus. Profiled with immunoSEQ multiplex PCR; TCRdb holds only in-frame clones, not every one. The sample lists roughly 700,000 clones, around 89% occurring once. The data were also submitted as part of a second study, on human thymus T cells.

Sequencing used thymocytes. The origin of the receptors is a boy under two years old with a congenital heart defect. The CDR3 runs from the conserved cysteine through the conserved F or W. Fields, in order: J gene, clone size, V gene, D gene, CDR3 DNA, CDR3 protein. The D gene is left open where the match is weak. Clone size appears in some rows only: once, few, many, or a class for an expanded clone.

TRBJ2-5 | - | TRBV10-3 | - | TGTGCCATCAGTGAGTCGGTAACGGGAGCGCTCCAAGAGACCCAGTACTTC | CAISESVTGALQETQYF
TRBJ1-1 | - | TRBV6-1 | - | TGTGCCAGCAGTGTGCTCAGCCCGAGGACTGAAGCTTTCTTT | CASSVLSPRTEAFF
TRBJ2-2 | once | TRBV19 | TRBD1 | TGTGCCAGTAGTCGGGAAGCCATAACAGGGGGACCGGACACCGGGGAGCTGTTTTTT | CASSREAITGGPDTGELFF
TRBJ2-1 | - | TRBV12-5 | TRBD2 | TGTGCTAGTGGTTTGGTACCCGCTAGCGGGCCAACCTACAATGAGCAGTTCTTC | CASGLVPASGPTYNEQFF
TRBJ1-2 | - | TRBV29-1 | - | TGCAGCGTTGACTTGGGGGGGAGGGGCTACACCTTC | CSVDLGGRGYTF
TRBJ1-1 | - | TRBV11-2 | - | TGTGCCAGCAGCTTAGATTGGTCGATGGGGGAGGGAGCTTTCTTT | CASSLDWSMGEGAFF
TRBJ1-4 | - | TRBV30 | TRBD1 | TGTGCCTGGACAGGGGGCCTAGGGGATGAAAAACTGTTTTTT | CAWTGGLGDEKLFF
TRBJ2-2 | - | TRBV2 | - | TGTGCCAGCAGCGAAGAAACTAGCCCCGGGGAGCTGTTTTTT | CASSEETSPGELFF
TRBJ2-7 | - | TRBV29-1 | - | TGCAGCGTGGGATACCCTATTGGAGGGCAGTACTTC | CSVGYPIGGQYF
TRBJ2-7 | - | TRBV11-3 | TRBD2 | TGTGCCAGCAGCTCCTCTGAGCGGGGCACCTACGAGCAGTACTTC | CASSSSERGTYEQYF
TRBJ1-1 | once | TRBV6-1 | - | TGTGCCAGCAGTGAAGGAGGGAACCCTGAAGCTTTCTTT | CASSEGGNPEAFF
TRBJ2-7 | few | TRBV7-8 | - | TGTGCCAGCAGCTCCACTCCCGGGACACCCCCTGGGGAGCAGTACTTC | CASSSTPGTPPGEQYF
TRBJ2-7 | - | TRBV7-9 | TRBD2 | TGTGCCAGCAGACCGACTAGCGGTAACGAGCAGTACTTC | CASRPTSGNEQYF
TRBJ1-1 | - | TRBV5-4 | TRBD1 | TGTGCCAGCAGCTTTGGACAGGGGGCGCTTATCGCTGAAGCTTTCTTT | CASSFGQGALIAEAFF
TRBJ2-1 | - | TRBV28 | TRBD1 | TGTGCCAGCAGTTTTTGTGTGGACAGGGATAACAATGAGCAGTTCTTC | CASSFCVDRDNNEQFF
TRBJ2-5 | - | TRBV7-6 | TRBD1 | TGTGCCAGCAGCTTAGAACAGGGGGAAGAGACCCAGTACTTC | CASSLEQGEETQYF
TRBJ1-2 | - | TRBV10-2 | - | TGCGCCAGCACCCTGACAGGTGGTGATGGCTACACCTTC | CASTLTGGDGYTF
TRBJ2-4 | - | TRBV4-2 | TRBD2 | TGTGCCAGCAGCCGCGGGGCCGCGGGGGACATTCAGTACTTC | CASSRGAAGDIQYF
TRBJ2-3 | once | TRBV5-1 | - | TGCGCCAGCAGCTTGGGTCCCATAGTAGTATATACGCAGTATTTT | CASSLGPIVVYTQYF
TRBJ2-1 | - | TRBV7-9 | - | TGTGCCAGCAGCTTGGAGAGCAGCGGGTGGAATGAGCAGTTCTTC | CASSLESSGWNEQFF
TRBJ2-1 | once | TRBV30 | - | TGTGCCTGGGGGGGCTGGGGCAATGAGCAGTTCTTC | CAWGGWGNEQFF
TRBJ2-3 | - | TRBV18 | TRBD2 | TGTGCCAGCTCACCCCAACCGGGACTAGCGGGAAGCACAGATACGCAGTATTTT | CASSPQPGLAGSTDTQYF
TRBJ1-5 | - | TRBV19 | TRBD1 | TGTGCCAGTAGTATGCGGCCGGGACAGGGGAGGTATAGCAATCAGCCCCAGCATTTT | CASSMRPGQGRYSNQPQHF
TRBJ1-2 | - | TRBV5-8 | TRBD1 | TGTGCCAGCAGCGAGGGACAGGGAGAAGTTTTAGGTGGCTACACCTTC | CASSEGQGEVLGGYTF
TRBJ2-7 | - | TRBV2 | - | TGTGCCAGCAGTGATTGGGCAGGGAAGTGGGACGAGCAGTACTTC | CASSDWAGKWDEQYF
TRBJ2-1 | once | TRBV30 | - | TGTGCCCTAACTCACCCAAACGGGATGAATGGCTACAATGAGCAGTTCTTC | CALTHPNGMNGYNEQFF
TRBJ2-7 | - | TRBV6-1 | TRBD2 | TGTGCCAGCAGTTCACTAGCGGGCGCTTTGGGAGAGCAGTACTTC | CASSSLAGALGEQYF
TRBJ2-7 | - | TRBV27 | TRBD2 | TGTGCCAGCAGTTTTTTAGCGGGAGACTCCTACGAGCAGTACTTC | CASSFLAGDSYEQYF
TRBJ2-5 | few | TRBV5-8 | - | TGTGCCAGCAGCTTGCCGGTTGGAGAGACCCAGTACTTC | CASSLPVGETQYF
TRBJ2-5 | - | TRBV30 | TRBD1 | TGTGCCTGGAGTGGGGACAGTGGGGGAGAGACCCAGTACTTC | CAWSGDSGGETQYF
TRBJ2-7 | - | TRBV12-5 | TRBD2 | TGTGCTAGTGCCAAAGTCGGGGCTAGCGGGACCTACGAGCAGTACTTC | CASAKVGASGTYEQYF
TRBJ1-2 | - | TRBV6-1 | - | TGTGCCAGCAGGGACAGTTCGGGCTACACCTTC | CASRDSSGYTF
TRBJ1-2 | - | TRBV28 | - | TGTGCCAGCAGTCCCCAACAGGCAAACTATGGCTACACCTTC | CASSPQQANYGYTF
TRBJ2-7 | - | TRBV4-3 | TRBD2 | TGCGCCAGCAGCCAAGAGGGACTAGCGGCCCACTCCTACGAGCAGTACTTC | CASSQEGLAAHSYEQYF
TRBJ2-7 | once | TRBV5-4 | - | TGTGCCAGCAGCTTGGGACGGGGGAGACCCTCGTACGAGCAGTACTTC | CASSLGRGRPSYEQYF
TRBJ2-1 | - | TRBV2 | - | TGTGCCAACTGGGGGGATAGCGGTCTATACAATGAGCAGTTCTTC | CANWGDSGLYNEQFF
TRBJ1-3 | - | TRBV9 | - | TGTGCCAGCAGCGTAGCTTTAGAGGAGTCTGGAAACACCATATATTTT | CASSVALEESGNTIYF
TRBJ1-2 | - | TRBV7-3 | - | TGTGCCAGCAGCTTAATCGGGGCGGGGGGTGGCTACACCTTC | CASSLIGAGGGYTF
TRBJ2-7 | once | TRBV15 | TRBD1 | TGTGCCACCAGCACCTTGGACAGGTCCTCCTACGAGCAGTACTTC | CATSTLDRSSYEQYF
TRBJ2-7 | once | TRBV4-3 | TRBD2 | TGCGCCAGCAGCCGGGCGGGGGTTTGGGACGAGCAGTACTTC | CASSRAGVWDEQYF
TRBJ2-7 | few | TRBV27 | - | TGTGCCAGCAAGGGGGACTACGAGCAGTACTTC | CASKGDYEQYF
TRBJ2-7 | - | TRBV5-6 | TRBD1 | TGTGCCAGCAGCTCGACAGGGGGAGGCCACGAGCAGTACTTC | CASSSTGGGHEQYF
TRBJ2-1 | - | TRBV4-1 | - | TGCGCCAGCAGCCAATTCACGGGACTCCTAAGCTCCTACAATGAGCAGTTCTTC | CASSQFTGLLSSYNEQFF
TRBJ1-3 | - | TRBV23-1 | - | TGCGCCAGCCCCATTTCGGGCCCAGGGGCTTCTGGAAACACCATATATTTT | CASPISGPGASGNTIYF
TRBJ1-5 | - | TRBV11-2 | TRBD1 | TGTGCCAGCAGCCATCATCTCGGGACAGGGAACCAGCCCCAGCATTTT | CASSHHLGTGNQPQHF
TRBJ1-5 | - | TRBV28 | - | TGTGCCAGCAGTGAGGGAGGGGGCAATCAGCCCCAGCATTTT | CASSEGGGNQPQHF
TRBJ1-5 | - | TRBV9 | TRBD1 | TGTGCCAGCAATCGGTCGGACAGGGACAATCAGCCCCAGCATTTT | CASNRSDRDNQPQHF
TRBJ1-2 | once | TRBV15 | - | TGTGCCACCAGCACTCCACAGACAGGCCCCTATGGCTACACCTTC | CATSTPQTGPYGYTF
TRBJ2-4 | - | TRBV19 | TRBD1 | TGTGCCAGTAGCCCCCGGGACAGGGGGAAGTTGGCCAAAAACATTCAGTACTTC | CASSPRDRGKLAKNIQYF